One TCR beta chain is described in this entry. V was clipped by 4 bases and J by 4 bases, with 17 bases between them. Germline V gene lookup returns CDR1 SGHRS and CDR2 YFSETQ. The CDR3 loop spans 15 amino acids. The data were taken from a study of blood T cell repertoires in COVID-19. Study-wide context: Researchers got acute and convalescent COVID-19 samples from the United States, Italy and Spain. PBMCs, B-cell-depleted T cells, or T cells were the source of the cDNA or gDNA that made up the material.

Original methodology: The assay estimated nucleated cells by amplifying reference gene primers. The repertoire was sequenced with immunoSEQ multiplex PCR; TCRdb's copy has only in-frame clones and lacks some. D and trimming were read from the DNA, whereas the V and J calls and clone size are those reported in that table. The sample lists 120,000 or so clones; approximately 71% were seen once. The TCR was taken from a woman in her 70s with acute or convalescent COVID-19. Sequences were obtained from peripheral blood. The chain combines TRBV5-1 with TRBJ1-2; weak D call: TRBD1 (6 bases). DNA of the CDR3: TGCGCCAGCAGCCCTCGACCAGGGGCCGCCTATGGCTACACCTTC. The encoded protein is CASSPRPGAAYGYTF.